This T cell receptor (beta chain) was observed in a study of blood T cell repertoires in COVID-19. As for the study in general: Samples representing acute and convalescent COVID-19 were sourced from the United States, Italy and Spain. PBMCs, B-cell-depleted T cells, or T cells provided the cDNA or gDNA that made up the material.

With 7 bases clipped from V and 2 bases from J, the junction kept 6 bases outside the gene matches. Germline V CDR1 and CDR2: LGHDT, YNNKEL (reference sequence). The CDR3 runs to 14 residues. Per the authors' pipeline: Estimation of nucleated cell counts relied on the amplification of reference gene primers. This table comes from immunoSEQ multiplex PCR, and its TCRdb copy is limited to in-frame clones, with some not included. The V and J calls and clone size come from that table; D and trimming were worked out from the DNA. Of roughly 160,000 clones listed, about 88% are singletons. This chain links TRBV3-1 (or the pseudogene TRBV3-2) with TRBJ2-3, with 7 bases lining up with TRBD2. The TCR originated in a man aged 18 to 35 with acute or convalescent COVID-19. The specimen was peripheral blood. Here the CDR3 reads CASKPSGNTDTQYF. CDR3 in DNA: TGTGCCAGCAAACCTAGCGGAAACACAGATACGCAGTATTTT.